This T cell receptor beta chain was obtained from a study of T cell responses to AZD1222 COVID-19 vaccine. Regarding the study as a whole: There were mostly white British donors and more females than males, and clonal diversity was possibly underestimated. Across the whole spike, CD4 TCRs peaked at regions 160-218 and 743-854. Repertoire sampling was restricted to post-peak T cell response timepoints.

Here immunoSEQ multiplex PCR was the method, and the copy in TCRdb shows in-frame clones only, minus some. The data hold approximately 98,000 clones, with 70% to 90% observed a single time. The V end lost 4 bases, the J end lost 0 bases, and 13 bases lay between the germline ends. The CDR3 loop spans 16 amino acids. Germline CDR1 MDHEN, CDR2 SYDVKM. Notes on this clone: Its target is not known.

The TCR was taken from an adult in good health. Sequencing was performed on peripheral blood, taken on day 0 of AZD1222 vaccination. The V gene is TRBV28, the J gene TRBJ1-3; possibly TRBD1 for D (6 bases). The DNA of the CDR3 is TGTGCCAGCAGTTCGGGGGGCAGGAACTCTGGAAACACCATATATTTT. Its translation is CASSSGGRNSGNTIYF.